The clone carrying this T cell receptor beta chain was seen a handful of times. TCRdb reprocessed the 5' RACE reads via MiXCR and lists one record per CDR3 protein. Of 200,000 or so distinct CDR3 sequences detected, about an eighth appear once; the ten largest clones hold 9.5% to 12%. This record comes from a study of CD8 T cells in ankylosing spondylitis. This TCR was sampled from a female donor with ankylosing spondylitis or in good health (not recorded which). The sequenced sample consisted of blood, either unsorted or a sorted T cell fraction (not recorded which).

The CDR3 DNA reads TGTGCCAGCAGCTTGGATCCGGGGGTAGGAGGAAACACCATATATTTT. The encoded protein is CASSLDPGVGGNTIYF. V usage is TRBV5-6 and J usage is TRBJ1-3, with D maybe TRBD1 (5 bases). The V end lost 0 bases, the J end lost 4 bases, and 14 bases lay between the germline ends. CDR1 SGHDT and CDR2 YYEEEE come from the germline V gene. This CDR3 spans 16 amino acids. The full variable domain, rest sourced from reference TRBV5-6 and TRBJ1-3, is DAGVTQSPTHLIKTRGQQVTLRCSPKSGHDTVSWYQQALGQGPQFIFQYYEEEERQRGNFPDRFSGHQFPNYSSELNVNALLLGDSALYLCASSLDPGVGGNTIYFGEGSWLTVV.